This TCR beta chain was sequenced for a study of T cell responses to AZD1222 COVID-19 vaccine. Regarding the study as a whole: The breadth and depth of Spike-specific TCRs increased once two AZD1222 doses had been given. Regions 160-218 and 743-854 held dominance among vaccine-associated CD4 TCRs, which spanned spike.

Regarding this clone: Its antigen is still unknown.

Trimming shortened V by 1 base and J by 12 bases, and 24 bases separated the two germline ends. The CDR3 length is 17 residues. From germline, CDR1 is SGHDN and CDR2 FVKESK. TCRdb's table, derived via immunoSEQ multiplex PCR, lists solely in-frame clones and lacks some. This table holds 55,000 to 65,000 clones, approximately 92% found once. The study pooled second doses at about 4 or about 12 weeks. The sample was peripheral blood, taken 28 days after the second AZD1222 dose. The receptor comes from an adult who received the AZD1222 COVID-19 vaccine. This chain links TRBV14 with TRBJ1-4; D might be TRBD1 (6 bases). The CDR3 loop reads CASSQAAGAISASELFF. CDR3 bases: TGTGCCAGCAGCCAAGCGGCGGGGGCGATCTCAGCCTCGGAACTGTTTTTT.